These 27 T cell receptor gamma chains were all obtained from the same sample, sequenced in a study of intestinal T cells in coeliac disease. Genomic DNA came from ten roughly 4.9-µm formalin-fixed paraffin-embedded scrolls per case. Using about 200 ng of biopsy DNA, TRG was amplified with LymphoTrack primers. TCRdb repeated clone calling on the multiplex PCR reads with CATT. The sample has around 800 gamma-chain clones, 40% to 45% seen once. The specimen was a duodenal biopsy. These receptors all stem from a human donor with celiac disease.

Sample share makes this clone large. The chain joins TRGV2 to TRGJ1 or TRGJ2. The germline gives CDR1 EGSNGY, CDR2 YDSYNSKV. V lost 0 bases and J lost 5; bases outside the gene matches: 4. This CDR3 contains 13 residues. In nucleotides, the CDR3 is TGTGCCACCTGGGACGGGCTGAATTATAAGAAACTCTTT. It codes for CATWDGLNYKKLF.

CDR3 DNA: TGTGCCACCTGGGACAGGCGAGCGGGGAAACTCTTT. It is translated as CATWDRRAGKLF. The chain carries TRGV3 and TRGJ1 or TRGJ2. This CDR3 comprises 12 residues. V shed 0 bases, J shed 12 bases, and the junction held 8 bases outside the gene matches. The V gene's germline CDR1 is VTNTFY and CDR2 YDVSTARD (reference sequence).

By its share, this clone is large. The chain has TRGV8 and TRGJ1 or TRGJ2. CDR1 VENAVY and CDR2 YDSYNSRV come from the germline V gene. This CDR3 comprises 10 residues. The CDR3 DNA is TGTGCTCCCTATTATTATAAGAAACTCTTT. Translated, it gives CAPYYYKKLF.

This clone was observed a handful of times. V is TRGV2 and J is TRGJP2. The V gene end was trimmed by 10 bases and the J gene end by 6 bases; junction bases not matched to a gene: 14. Germline-derived CDR1 and CDR2 are EGSNGY and YDSYNSKV. This CDR3 region has 14 residues. The CDR3: CATGDTRGDWIKTF. CDR3 coding DNA: TGTGCCACTGGGGATACTAGGGGTGATTGGATCAAGACGTTT.

Only a few counts were recorded for this clone. The chain employs TRGV8 and TRGJP2. Germline CDR1 and CDR2: VENAVY and YDSYNSRV. V lost 0 bases, J lost 8 bases, and 9 bases stayed unmatched. The CDR3 is made up of 15 amino acids. Here the CDR3 reads CATWDRRGGDWIKTF. The CDR3 nucleotides read TGTGCCACCTGGGATAGGAGGGGGGGAGATTGGATCAAGACGTTT.

This clone appeared a few times. CDR3 loop: CAALGTTGWFKIF. The CDR3 nucleotides are TGTGCTGCGTTGGGAACCACTGGTTGGTTCAAGATATTT. The chain employs TRGV10 and TRGJP1. TRGV10 belongs to the ORF category, with a function that is uncertain. The CDR3 is 13 residues long. With V trimmed by 10 bases and J by 2 bases, 5 bases remained unmatched.

The chain recombines TRGV3 with TRGJ1 or TRGJ2. Looked up from germline, CDR1 is VTNTFY and CDR2 is YDVSTARD (reference sequence). The CDR3 loop spans 13 amino acids. V lost 0 bases and J lost 12; bases outside the gene matches: 11. The CDR3 bases are TGTGCCACCTGGGACAGGCGAGGGGTATTGAAACTCTTT. Encoded protein: CATWDRRGVLKLF.

The chain is built from TRGV3 and TRGJ1 or TRGJ2. The CDR3 spans 14 residues. V was pared by 5 bases and J by 12 bases, with 19 bases of the junction left unmatched. The V gene's germline CDR1 is VTNTFY and CDR2 YDVSTARD (reference sequence). CDR3 sequence: CATWGRGVIIRKLF. CDR3 DNA sequence: TGTGCCACCTGGGGACGGGGGGTGATTATAAGGAAACTCTTT.

The chain has TRGV4 and TRGJP1. Germline V gives CDR1 EGSTGY, CDR2 YDSYTSSV. V lost 12 bases and J lost 5; bases outside the gene matches: 15. The CDR3 runs 14 residues. CDR3 nucleotide sequence: TGTGCCGACCTGGACGGTCCGACTGGTTGGTTCAAGATATTT. It yields the protein CADLDGPTGWFKIF.

This chain joins TRGV2 and TRGJ1 or TRGJ2. The V gene's germline CDR1 is EGSNGY and CDR2 YDSYNSKV. This CDR3 is 14 amino acids long. Trimming took 9 bases from V and 3 from J; bases not matched to a gene: 14. Here the CDR3 reads CATGTGLSYYKKLF. The CDR3 bases are TGTGCCACCGGGACGGGCCTGAGTTATTATAAGAAACTCTTT.

Here the V gene is TRGV5, but the J gene went uncalled. Germline V gene lookup returns CDR1 VINAFY and CDR2 YDVSNSKD. The CDR3 consists of 14 residues. The DNA for the CDR3 is TGTGCCACCTGGGACAGGCCGGGGGGTATAAGAAAACTCTTT. It specifies CATWDRPGGIRKLF.

Judged by abundance, this clone is large. This rearrangement joins TRGV8 to TRGJ1 or TRGJ2. CDR3 size: 11 residues. V was clipped by 2 bases and J by 11 bases; unmatched bases: 6. Germline V CDR1 and CDR2: VENAVY, YDSYNSRV. This CDR3 reads CATWDKGEKLF. The DNA for the CDR3 is TGTGCCACCTGGGATAAAGGGGAGAAACTCTTT.

A remark on this clone: TCRdb shows a much larger clone's protein in place of this DNA's translation, and the two differ at residue 5, likely through a read error; the protein shown is translated from the DNA. The chain has TRGV4 and TRGJ1 or TRGJ2. Germline V gene lookup returns CDR1 EGSTGY and CDR2 YDSYTSSV. The CDR3 is 13 amino acids. Losses at the gene ends were 6 bases for V and 4 bases for J; bases not matched to a gene: 9. The DNA for the CDR3 is TGTGCCACCTGGTACGAGCTATATTATAAGAAACTCTTT. Translation gives CATWYELYYKKLF.

This chain uses TRGV4 with TRGJ1 or TRGJ2. Germline lookup yields CDR1 EGSTGY and CDR2 YDSYTSSV. The junction had 15 bases not matched to a gene; V was cut back by 11 bases and J by 5 bases. The CDR3 runs to 13 residues. This CDR3 is CANLGLVNYKKLF. The CDR3 nucleotides are TGTGCCAACCTGGGATTGGTTAATTATAAGAAACTCTTT.

This sequence joins TRGV4 and TRGJ1 or TRGJ2. CDR3 length: 13 amino acids. J was trimmed by 7 bases and V by 4 bases; bases with no gene match: 10. The V gene's germline CDR1 is EGSTGY and CDR2 YDSYTSSV. CDR3 nucleotides: TGTGCCACCTGGGAGGCCCGCAGATATAAGAAACTCTTT. Amino acid sequence: CATWEARRYKKLF.

Regarding this clone: The mismatch at residue 5 between this DNA's translation and the TCRdb protein of a much larger clone likely reflects a read error; the protein shown is translated from the DNA. This sequence joins TRGV2 and TRGJ1 or TRGJ2. Germline CDR1 EGSNGY, CDR2 YDSYNSKV. With V trimmed by 5 bases and J by 8 bases, 12 bases remained unmatched. CDR3 length: 13 amino acids. CDR3 in amino acids: CATWGYGRDKKLF. The CDR3 DNA reads as TGTGCCACCTGGGGCTATGGGAGGGATAAGAAACTCTTT.

This clone was seen more than once but under ten times. One base away lies a much larger clone, so this may be a sequencing read error. This same CDR3 is encoded by further DNA sequences in the sample. DNA for the CDR3: TGTGCCACCTGGGACAGTTCTAAGAAACTCTTC. It codes for CATWDSSKKLF. The chain uses TRGV5 and TRGJ1 or TRGJ2. The CDR3 is 11 residues long. Germline V gene lookup returns CDR1 VINAFY and CDR2 YDVSNSKD.

This clone has a single count. The chain is built from TRGV2 and TRGJ1 or TRGJ2. The CDR3 sequence is 12 residues long. The germline gives CDR1 EGSNGY, CDR2 YDSYNSKV. Unmatched junction bases numbered 10, after V lost 2 bases and J lost 12 bases. The CDR3 region is CATWDDIIGKLF. The CDR3 DNA follows: TGTGCCACCTGGGACGACATTATAGGGAAACTCTTT.

This clone turned up a few times. This chain joins TRGV8 and TRGJ1 or TRGJ2. The germline V gene encodes CDR1 VENAVY and CDR2 YDSYNSRV. J gave up 0 bases and V 6 bases, and 5 bases lay outside the gene matches. This CDR3 comprises 13 residues. The CDR3 DNA reads TGTGCCACCTGGAACTTGAATTATTATAAGAAACTCTTT. Protein product: CATWNLNYYKKLF.

The CDR3 here is CALDGGYYKKLF. The CDR3 nucleotides are TGTGCACTGGACGGCGGTTATTATAAGAAACTCTTT. J is TRGJ1 or TRGJ2 and V is TRGV2. The CDR3 length is 12 residues. Germline V lookup: CDR1 EGSNGY, CDR2 YDSYNSKV.

The chain combines TRGV3 with TRGJ1 or TRGJ2. The CDR3 has 14 residues. Germline-derived CDR1 and CDR2 are VTNTFY and YDVSTARD (reference sequence). The V and J ends lost 2 bases and 13 bases, in that order; junction bases with no gene match: 17. CDR3 in DNA: TGTGCCACCTGGGACATGGCCCGGAAGAATAGAAAACTCTTT. Its protein product is CATWDMARKNRKLF.

This clone was seen more than once but under ten times. One base separates it from a far larger clone, so it is likely a read error. Other DNA sequences in the sample encode the same CDR3. This chain links TRGV2 with TRGJP2. The CDR3 is made up of 13 amino acids. The junction had 0 bases not matched to a gene; V was cut back by 1 base and J by 4 bases. Germline CDR1 is EGSNGY and CDR2 is YDSYNSKV. CDR3 bases: TGTGCCACCTGGGACGGTAGTGATTGGATCAAGACGTTT. This translates into CATWDGSDWIKTF.

This clone is hyperexpanded within its sample. J is TRGJ1 or TRGJ2 and V is TRGV9. CDR1 is GITISATS and CDR2 is ISYDGTV in the germline V gene (reference sequence). The CDR3 extends over 11 amino acids. V lost 0 bases and J lost 9; bases outside the gene matches: 2. The DNA of the CDR3 is TGTGCCTTGTGGGAGGTGTTTAAGAAACTCTTT. Translation: CALWEVFKKLF.

This clone ranks as large. The CDR3 region has the DNA TGTGCCACCTGGGAGGGGAATTATTATAAGAAACTCTTT. Its protein is CATWEGNYYKKLF. The chain joins TRGV4 to TRGJ1 or TRGJ2. The CDR3 length is 13 residues. The V and J ends lost 4 bases and 0 bases, in that order; junction bases with no gene match: 3. The germline V gene has CDR1 EGSTGY and CDR2 YDSYTSSV.

This clone occurred a few times. TCRdb attributes to this sequence the protein of a much larger clone, which differs from the DNA translation at residue 5; a read error is likely, and the protein displayed is translated from the DNA. V usage is TRGV2 and J usage is TRGJP2. CDR3 length equals 13 residues. Trimming cost V 5 bases and J 3 bases; bases outside gene matches: 3. Germline loops: CDR1 EGSNGY, CDR2 YDSYNSKV. The CDR3 loop reads CATWGGSDWIKTF. The CDR3 coding sequence is TGTGCCACCTGGGGTGGTAGTGATTGGATCAAGACGTTT.

This clone turned up a few times. A read error is likely here: a far larger clone is one base away. J is TRGJ1 or TRGJ2 and V is TRGV2. Germline V gene data show CDR1 as EGSNGY and CDR2 as YDSYNSKV. The CDR3 extends over 13 amino acids. CDR3 loop: CATWDENYYKKLF. Written as DNA, the CDR3 is TGTGCCACCTGGGACGAGAATTACTATAAGAAACTCTTT.

The V call is TRGV10, the J call TRGJ1 or TRGJ2. TRGV10 falls under the ORF class, with uncertain function. This CDR3 is built from 13 residues. Trimming removed 8 bases from V and 5 bases from J; junction bases left unmatched: 10. The CDR3: CAAWGSTDYKKLF. CDR3 nucleotides: TGTGCTGCGTGGGGATCCACCGATTATAAGAAACTCTTT.